This TCR beta chain derives from a study of blood T cell repertoires in COVID-19. As for the study in general: Sites in the United States, Italy and Spain provided acute and convalescent COVID-19 samples.

This clone was detected once. Sequenced by immunoSEQ multiplex PCR; TCRdb stores in-frame clones only, minus some. The table lists 70,000 to 95,000 clones, about 82% of them singletons. The V gene's germline CDR1 is MNHEY and CDR2 SVGAGI. The trim removed 0 bases at V and 10 bases at J, leaving 7 bases unmatched. The CDR3 consists of 15 residues. This rearrangement joins TRBV6-5 to TRBJ1-4; the match to TRBD1 covers 8 bases. The TCR originated in a human donor in a cohort sampled during active COVID-19. The sample taken for sequencing was peripheral blood. The CDR3 region is CASSYSTGDGGKLFF. In DNA form, the CDR3 reads TGTGCCAGCAGTTACTCGACAGGGGATGGGGGAAAACTGTTTTTT.